What follows are 32 T cell receptor beta chains derived from one specimen sequenced in a study of blood T cells in healthy people across ages. The second PCR ran roughly 6 to 11 cycles with a sample-barcoded 5' primer and J-beta primers. TCRdb recomputed calls from the 5' RACE reads with MiXCR, one row per CDR3 protein. The sample lists approximately 1.5 million distinct CDR3 sequences; approximately 43% were seen once. Sequencing was done on a sample of blood. The receptors originated from a woman under 30 in good health.

The chain employs TRBV6-2 or TRBV6-3 and TRBJ2-5; 8 bases are a match to TRBD1. TRBJ2-7 matches the DNA end more closely, so the J call is doubtful. This CDR3 contains 15 residues. Germline V gene lookup returns CDR1 MNHEY and CDR2 SVGEGT. CDR3 DNA: TGTGCCAGCAGTCCCAGGACAGGGTTTCTCCACGAGCAGTACTTC. Translated: CASSPRTGFLHEQYF.

This chain connects TRBV7-2 to TRBJ2-3; no clear D. Germline CDR1 SGHTA, CDR2 FQGNSA. The CDR3 runs to 17 residues. The germline V and J ends were trimmed by 0 bases and 2 bases, with 15 bases remaining between them. The chain's CDR3 is CASSLAPHGSLTDTQYF. As DNA, the CDR3 is TGTGCCAGCAGCTTAGCCCCTCATGGCTCCCTCACAGATACGCAGTATTTT.

This clonotype was picked up one time. J is TRBJ2-3 and V is TRBV5-1; no clear D. The CDR3 totals 16 residues. Trimming shortened V by 0 bases and J by 0 bases, and 11 bases separated the two germline ends. CDR1 and CDR2 (germline): SGHRS, YFSETQ. CDR3 residues: CASSLAAQRSTDTQYF. The DNA for the CDR3 is TGCGCCAGCAGCTTGGCCGCTCAGCGTAGCACAGATACGCAGTATTTT.

This clonotype has just a few counts. The chain links TRBV19 to TRBJ2-1, with 9 bases fitting TRBD2. V shed 5 bases and J 3 bases; nucleotides not matched to a gene: 2. This CDR3 is built from 14 residues. Germline CDR1 reads LNHDA; CDR2 reads SQIVND (reference sequence). Here the CDR3 reads CASSETSGYNEQFF. The CDR3 DNA sequence: TGTGCCAGTAGTGAGACTAGCGGCTACAATGAGCAGTTCTTC.

CDR3 protein: CASSFFVRTSRNTEAFF. The CDR3 coding sequence is TGCGCCAGCAGCTTTTTCGTGCGAACCTCAAGGAACACTGAAGCTTTCTTT. The gene calls are TRBV5-1 and TRBJ1-1; D gene unclear. The CDR3 totals 17 residues. Per germline, CDR1 SGHRS and CDR2 YFSETQ. V was pared by 2 bases and J by 1 base, with 18 bases between.

This clonotype was recorded many times. This rearrangement joins TRBV24-1 to TRBJ2-1; the match to TRBD2 covers 14 bases. CDR1 and CDR2 (germline): KGHDR, SFDVKD. J lost 4 bases, V lost 4 bases, and 2 bases had no gene match. The CDR3 covers 16 residues. The CDR3 sequence: CATSEGTSGSYNEQFF. The CDR3 nucleotides read TGTGCCACCAGTGAGGGGACTAGCGGGAGTTACAATGAGCAGTTCTTC.

This chain uses TRBV6-1 with TRBJ2-7, with 10 bases lining up with TRBD1. The ends lost 7 bases at V and 1 base at J; junction bases unmatched: 7. The CDR3 is 15 amino acids. Germline-derived CDR1 and CDR2 are MNHNS and SASEGT. The CDR3 here is CASIQRGQGSYEQYF. CDR3 in DNA: TGTGCCAGCATCCAGCGGGGACAGGGGTCCTACGAGCAGTACTTC.

This clonotype came up a few times. This sequence joins TRBV4-1 and TRBJ2-5, with a weak D call TRBD1 (5 bases). CDR1 and CDR2 from the germline V gene are MGHRA and YSYEKL. V lost 0 bases and J lost 4, with 12 bases in between. This CDR3 is 15 amino acids long. The CDR3, as DNA: TGCGCCAGCAGCCAAGATCGCCAGGGTGGAGAGACCCAGTACTTC. As protein: CASSQDRQGGETQYF.

This rearrangement joins TRBV20-1 to TRBJ2-7; tentatively, D is TRBD1 or TRBD2 (5 bases each). Trimming took 8 bases from V and 0 from J, leaving 14 bases between them. The length of the CDR3 is 13 residues. In germline, CDR1 is DFQATT, CDR2 SNEGSKA (reference sequence). The DNA of the CDR3 is TGCAGTTACCGGGACCAAAACTCCTACGAGCAGTACTTC. This codes for CSYRDQNSYEQYF.

This sequence joins TRBV5-1 and TRBJ2-2, with D perhaps TRBD1 (5 bases). The V gene's germline CDR1 is SGHRS and CDR2 YFSETQ. The CDR3 is 16 residues long. Trimming removed 0 bases from V and 0 bases from J, with 9 bases in between. The CDR3 sequence: CASSLDGQSNTGELFF. Here the CDR3 DNA reads TGCGCCAGCAGCTTGGACGGACAATCGAACACCGGGGAGCTGTTTTTT.

The CDR3 loop is CSVILAGVFNEQYF. DNA for the CDR3: TGCAGCGTGATACTAGCGGGAGTTTTCAATGAGCAGTACTTC. The gene calls are TRBV29-1 and TRBJ2-5, with 11 nucleotides matching TRBD2. Looked up from germline, CDR1 is SQVTM and CDR2 is ANQGSEA. The trim removed 6 bases at V and 11 bases at J, leaving 14 bases unmatched. There are 14 residues in the CDR3.

The chain's CDR3 is CASSDGPNGEQFF. The DNA for the CDR3 is TGTGCCAGCAGTGATGGTCCGAACGGTGAGCAGTTCTTC. The rearrangement uses TRBV6-4 and TRBJ2-1; D ambiguous. Trimming pared 3 bases from V and 9 bases from J, leaving 12 bases between. The CDR3 covers 13 residues. The germline gives CDR1 MRHNA, CDR2 SNTAGT.

In this sample, this clonotype turned up a few times. The genes are TRBV29-1 and TRBJ2-6, with TRBD1 identical over 9 bases. Germline trimming cut 4 bases from V and 0 bases from J; bases unmatched to any gene: 13. The CDR3 has 19 residues. From germline, CDR1 is SQVTM and CDR2 ANQGSEA. The CDR3 protein is CSVVDRGQYSSSGANVLTF. CDR3 nucleotide sequence: TGCAGCGTTGTGGACAGGGGCCAATACTCGAGCTCTGGGGCCAACGTCCTGACTTTC.

The chain couples TRBV21-1 to TRBJ1-5; TRBD1 is the table's D call and was not checked against the DNA. TRBV21-1 is a pseudogene locus. The CDR3 length is 18 residues. Here the CDR3 DNA reads TGTGCCAGCAGCGGCCGGACAGGGAGCGGGGTGTTGGGTCAGCCCCAGCATTTT. Protein: CASSGRTGSGVLGQPQHF.

Notes on this clonotype: One end of the junction does not line up with germline, which may come from a read error. The rearrangement joins TRBV6-5 to TRBJ2-3; 8 nucleotides line up with TRBD1. The germline gives CDR1 MNHEY, CDR2 SVGAGI. The CDR3 runs 15 residues. The CDR3 DNA reads TGTGCCGGCAGTTACACTCCGACAGGGGCGGATACGCAGTATTTT. The encoded protein is CAGSYTPTGADTQYF.

The V and J genes are TRBV20-1 and TRBJ2-3; 8 bases are shared with TRBD2. The V and J ends lost 5 bases and 0 bases, in that order; junction bases with no gene match: 7. The germline V gene encodes CDR1 DFQATT and CDR2 SNEGSKA (reference sequence). CDR3 size: 15 residues. This CDR3 is CSASWTSRSTDTQYF. In DNA form, the CDR3 reads TGCAGTGCTTCATGGACTAGCAGAAGCACAGATACGCAGTATTTT.

This clonotype was seen more than once but under ten times. This rearrangement joins TRBV28 to TRBJ2-3; 8 positions agree with TRBD2. The CDR3 consists of 15 residues. The V and J ends lost 2 bases and 4 bases, in that order; junction bases with no gene match: 5. Germline assignment: CDR1 MDHEN and CDR2 SYDVKM. CDR3 DNA: TGTGCCAGCAGTTTAAGTAGCGGGATCGCAGATACGCAGTATTTT. It codes for CASSLSSGIADTQYF.

This clonotype has a handful of counts. V usage is TRBV20-1 and J usage is TRBJ2-1, with 8 positions matching TRBD2. Germline CDR1 reads DFQATT; CDR2 reads SNEGSKA (reference sequence). Unmatched junction bases numbered 4, after V lost 1 base and J lost 5 bases. CDR3 size: 14 residues. The CDR3 reads CSARVSGSDNEQFF. The CDR3 DNA is TGCAGTGCTAGAGTGAGCGGGAGCGACAATGAGCAGTTCTTC.

V gene TRBV7-9 combines with J gene TRBJ2-3; 8 nucleotides line up with TRBD2. In germline, CDR1 is SEHNR, CDR2 FQNEAQ (reference sequence). This CDR3 is 17 amino acids long. V gave up 2 bases and J gave up 0 bases; unmatched junction bases: 7. This CDR3 is CASSLSTSGTSTDTQYF. CDR3 DNA: TGTGCCAGCAGCTTATCTACTAGCGGAACAAGCACAGATACGCAGTATTTT.

The sample holds a few counts of this clonotype. The rearrangement joins TRBV6-5 to TRBJ1-1; a possible D gene is TRBD1 (6 bases). Germline V lookup: CDR1 MNHEY, CDR2 SVGAGI. The CDR3 extends over 13 amino acids. The V gene lost 7 bases and the J gene lost 9 bases, with 18 bases spanning the gap. The CDR3 loop reads CASTKDSFSQAFF. In DNA, the CDR3 is TGTGCCAGCACCAAGGACAGCTTTTCTCAAGCTTTCTTT.

This clonotype was seen only a few times. The chain is built from TRBV9 and TRBJ2-1, with 10 bases fitting TRBD1. Germline trimming cut 1 base from V and 2 bases from J; bases unmatched to any gene: 6. The CDR3 contains 17 residues. Germline V gene data show CDR1 as SGDLS and CDR2 as YYNGEE. The CDR3: CASSVPRTGGAYNEQFF. In nucleotides, the CDR3 is TGTGCCAGCAGCGTACCTAGGACAGGGGGAGCCTACAATGAGCAGTTCTTC.

V usage is TRBV21-1 and J usage is TRBJ2-1. TRBV21-1 is designated a pseudogene. This CDR3 is 10 amino acids long. CDR3 loop: CASSWNEQFF. The CDR3 region has the DNA TGTGCCAGCTCGTGGAATGAGCAGTTCTTC.

This chain links TRBV25-1 with TRBJ1-6; D unresolved. This CDR3 region has 14 residues. The germline V gene encodes CDR1 MGHDK and CDR2 SYGVNS. Trimming took 10 bases from V and 5 from J, leaving 15 bases between them. CDR3 in amino acids: CATSKFGNNSPLHF. CDR3 in DNA: TGTGCCACCTCAAAGTTCGGAAATAATTCACCCCTCCACTTT. The entire variable domain, with the rest obtained from reference TRBV25-1 and TRBJ1-6, is as follows: EADIYQTPRYLVIGTGKKITLECSQTMGHDKMYWYQQDPGMELHLIHYSYGVNSTEKGDLSSESTVSRIRTEHFPLTLESARPSHTSQYLCATSKFGNNSPLHFGNGTRLTVT.

The chain has TRBV12-3 or TRBV12-4 and TRBJ1-1, with 10 positions matching TRBD1. The CDR3 is 15 amino acids. The V and J ends lost 2 bases and 5 bases, in that order; junction bases with no gene match: 5. CDR3 sequence (DNA): TGTGCCAGCAGTTTAAGCTGGACAGGGGGGACTGAAGCTTTCTTT. Protein sequence: CASSLSWTGGTEAFF.

The chain employs TRBV20-1 and TRBJ1-5; D ambiguous. V lost 3 bases and J 7 bases, leaving 19 bases between the germline ends. CDR1 DFQATT and CDR2 SNEGSKA come from the germline V gene (reference sequence). CDR3 length: 15 residues. CDR3 DNA: TGCAGTGCTAGGGAGGACCGGGGTAATGGGCAGCCCCAGCATTTT. Translating it yields CSAREDRGNGQPQHF.

This clonotype was seen only once. The chain links TRBV12-3 or TRBV12-4 to TRBJ1-2; TRBD1 matches 7 bases. The ends lost 5 bases at V and 4 bases at J; junction bases unmatched: 7. The CDR3 covers 14 residues. The CDR3, as DNA: TGTGCCAGCAGTCCGGACAGGTACCCCTATGGCTACACCTTC. Its translation: CASSPDRYPYGYTF.

The genes are TRBV7-2 and TRBJ2-3; 9 nucleotides match TRBD1. Germline trimming cut 2 bases from V and 4 bases from J; bases unmatched to any gene: 4. CDR1 is SGHTA, CDR2 FQGNSA, per germline. The CDR3 has 15 amino acids. As DNA, the CDR3 is TGTGCCAGCAGCTTAATCGGACAGGGGCCAGATACGCAGTATTTT. This sequence encodes CASSLIGQGPDTQYF.

The V call is TRBV10-3, the J call TRBJ1-2; maybe TRBD1 (5 bases). The CDR3 is made up of 15 amino acids. Looked up from germline, CDR1 is ENHRY and CDR2 is SYGVKD. Deletions cut 2 bases from V and 4 bases from J, with 14 bases between. DNA for the CDR3: TGTGCCATCAGTGAGCCCGCGGGGGTGAGCTATGGCTACACCTTC. Amino acids: CAISEPAGVSYGYTF.

The rearrangement joins TRBV7-9 to TRBJ1-5; D remains ambiguous. Germline values: CDR1 SEHNR, CDR2 FQNEAQ (reference sequence). The CDR3 totals 16 residues. V lost 1 base to trimming and J lost 5 bases, with 15 bases between them. The CDR3 region has the DNA TGTGCCAGCAGCTTAGAAGGCGGGGTAGGATATCAGCCCCAGCATTTT. Translating gives CASSLEGGVGYQPQHF.

In this sample, this clonotype turned up a few times. The rearrangement joins TRBV11-1 to TRBJ2-7; 7 nucleotides match TRBD1. The J call may be in error: the DNA end matches TRBJ2-5 better. The CDR3 is 13 amino acids. From germline, CDR1 is SGHAT and CDR2 FQDESV (reference sequence). This CDR3 reads CASSPDRVETQYF. The CDR3 DNA reads TGTGCCAGCAGCCCAGACAGGGTGGAGACCCAGTACTTC.

This clonotype is a singleton in its sample. This chain links TRBV28 with TRBJ2-7, with TRBD1 as a possible D gene (6 bases). The CDR3 covers 15 residues. V was clipped by 5 bases and J by 4 bases, with 18 bases between them. Per germline, CDR1 MDHEN and CDR2 SYDVKM. CDR3 amino acids: CASSPTSTGPYEQYF. The CDR3 DNA follows: TGTGCCAGCAGTCCTACCTCCACAGGGCCATACGAGCAGTACTTC.

In this sample, this clonotype turned up a few times. The chain couples TRBV7-2 to TRBJ1-6; TRBD1 agrees at 11 bases. Per germline, CDR1 SGHTA and CDR2 FQGNSA. The CDR3 runs to 15 residues. Trimming cost V 5 bases and J 10 bases; bases outside gene matches: 7. The CDR3 DNA is TGTGCCAGCAGCGGACGGGACAGGGGGGGGTCACCCCTCCACTTT. Its translation: CASSGRDRGGSPLHF. The full variable domain, its missing parts supplied by reference TRBV7-2 and TRBJ1-6, is GAGVSQSPSNKVTEKGKDVELRCDPISGHTALYWYRQSLGQGLEFLIYFQGNSAPDKSGLPSDRFSAERTGGSVSTLTIQRTQQEDSAVYLCASSGRDRGGSPLHFGNGTRLTVT.